The clone carrying this TCR beta chain was counted a few times. Its target is unknown. Unique-molecular-identifier-tagged TCR beta cDNA libraries were used. When about 1 to 11 million T cells were used, they gave some 540,000 cDNA molecules. A single record per CDR3 protein comes from TCRdb applying MiXCR to the PCR reads. This table holds hundreds of thousands of distinct CDR3 sequences, 25% to 30% found once. These data are taken from a study of post-analysis software for immune sequencing data. Broader study findings: There were a few TRBV segments more frequent in patients than controls, and TRBV5-6, TRBV5-1 and TRBV20-1 were among them. Same-batch samples co-clustered strongly by F measure.

The CDR3 is 15 amino acids. CDR1 DFQATT and CDR2 SNEGSKA come from the germline V gene (reference sequence). The V end lost 4 bases, the J end lost 0 bases, and 16 bases lay between the germline ends. This chain connects TRBV20-1 to TRBJ2-7; D gene uncertain. Material for sequencing was blood. This TCR came from a girl aged 5-17 years with multiple sclerosis. CDR3 protein: CSAKAPARTSYEQYF. The CDR3, as DNA: TGCAGTGCTAAGGCCCCGGCCAGGACCTCCTACGAGCAGTACTTC.